Each of the 28 T cell receptor beta chains below was sequenced from the same sample in a study of cytomegalovirus exposure and HLA in healthy donors. Use of 60 Vbeta and 13 Jbeta primers characterized the PCR. Sequencing used immunoSEQ multiplex PCR; TCRdb keeps in-frame clones, though not all of them. This sample has 150,000 to 200,000 clones, with about 81% found just once. The sequencing sample was made of PBMCs. These receptors originate from a woman in her 50s in good health and CMV-seropositive.

The chain links TRBV19 to TRBJ2-7; 9 bases agree with TRBD2. V shed 1 base, J shed 9 bases, and the junction held 10 bases outside the gene matches. CDR3 size: 15 residues. CDR1 LNHDA and CDR2 SQIVND come from the germline V gene (reference sequence). Here the CDR3 reads CASSIGGAGGPAQYF. For the CDR3, the DNA is TGTGCCAGTAGTATAGGAGGCGCGGGGGGGCCCGCGCAGTACTTC. Based on the CDR3 plus reference TRBV19 and TRBJ2-7, the full variable domain is DGGITQSPKYLFRKEGQNVTLSCEQNLNHDAMYWYRQDPGQGLRLIYYSQIVNDFQKGDIAEGYSVSREKKESFPLTVTSAQKNPTAFYLCASSIGGAGGPAQYFGPGTRLTVT.

This sequence joins TRBV6-5 and TRBJ2-7, with 7 bases aligning to TRBD1. CDR1 and CDR2 (germline): MNHEY, SVGAGI. The CDR3 length is 15 residues. Trimming took 7 bases from V and 3 from J; bases not matched to a gene: 12. The CDR3 is CASKKGTVTYYEQYF. Written as DNA, the CDR3 is TGTGCCAGCAAAAAAGGGACAGTCACCTACTACGAGCAGTACTTC.

In the case of this clone: The junction and the germline gene differ at one end; a read error may be behind it. This rearrangement joins TRBV7-9 to TRBJ1-6; TRBD1 aligns across 7 bases. The germline CDR1 and CDR2 sequences are SEHNR and FQNEAQ (reference sequence). CDR3 length: 14 residues. The CDR3 here is CSSSSGTASSPLHF. For the CDR3, the DNA is TGTTCCAGCAGCTCCGGGACAGCCTCTTCCCCCCTCCACTTT.

The chain is built from TRBV10-3 and TRBJ1-4; 8 bases fit TRBD1. In germline, CDR1 is ENHRY, CDR2 SYGVKD. This CDR3 contains 15 residues. The ends lost 2 bases at V and 3 bases at J; junction bases unmatched: 2. The CDR3 DNA sequence: TGTGCCATCAGTGAGCAGGGGGCAGCTAATGAAAAACTGTTTTTT. It codes for CAISEQGAANEKLFF.

The chain couples TRBV28 to TRBJ2-7, with TRBD2 identical over 9 bases. In germline, CDR1 is MDHEN, CDR2 SYDVKM. The CDR3 length is 14 residues. The trim removed 7 bases at V and 2 bases at J, leaving 6 bases unmatched. This CDR3 reads CASKPGLAAYEQYF. CDR3 in DNA: TGTGCCAGCAAACCGGGACTAGCTGCCTACGAGCAGTACTTC.

The chain joins TRBV5-1 to TRBJ2-3; 16 bases are shared with TRBD2. The V segment lost 3 bases and the J segment 5 bases; nucleotides outside the gene matches: 3. Germline V gives CDR1 SGHRS, CDR2 YFSETQ. The CDR3 spans 16 residues. CDR3 protein: CASSSGLAGGVDTQYF. DNA for the CDR3: TGCGCCAGCAGCTCGGGACTAGCGGGGGGGGTAGATACGCAGTATTTT.

The chain couples TRBV18 to TRBJ2-7; unclear D gene. Germline-derived CDR1 and CDR2 are KGHSH and LQKENI. The CDR3 is 12 residues long. V lost 2 bases and J 4 bases, leaving 6 bases between the germline ends. CDR3 DNA sequence: TGTGCCAGCTCACCAGGAGCATACGAGCAGTACTTC. Translated: CASSPGAYEQYF.

The rearrangement links TRBV6-1 to TRBJ1-5; weak D call: TRBD1 (5 bases). The CDR3 runs 14 residues. Trimming stripped 1 base from V and 3 bases from J, with 7 bases between. Germline V CDR1 and CDR2: MNHNS, SASEGT. The CDR3 bases are TGTGCCAGCAGTGAAGTGACAGCCAATCAGCCCCAGCATTTT. Encoded protein: CASSEVTANQPQHF.

Worth noting for this clone: The sample holds other DNA sequences that translate to the same CDR3. The J gene is TRBJ2-7, the V gene TRBV28; 8 bases are shared with TRBD1. The CDR3 sequence is 13 residues long. Germline V gene sequence: CDR1 MDHEN, CDR2 SYDVKM. V gave up 9 bases and J gave up 4 bases; unmatched junction bases: 8. CDR3 bases: TGTGCCAGTCGCGGACAGGGAACGTACGAGCAGTACTTC. It codes for CASRGQGTYEQYF.

This clone was seen a handful of times. One end of the junction does not line up with germline, which may come from a read error. The CDR3 spells CASSLTRSGANGLTF. The CDR3, as DNA: TGTGCCAGCAGTTTGACCCGTTCTGGGGCCAACGGCCTGACTTTC. V and J are TRBV27 and TRBJ2-6; tentatively, D is TRBD1 (5 bases). In germline, CDR1 is MNHEY, CDR2 SMNVEV (reference sequence). The CDR3 length is 15 residues.

The V and J genes are TRBV28 and TRBJ1-2, with D possibly TRBD1 on 5 matching bases. The CDR3 covers 15 residues. Germline CDR1 MDHEN, CDR2 SYDVKM. Trimming removed 1 base at V and 2 bases at J, with 11 bases between. CDR3 in amino acids: CASSLLGPGNYGYTF. The CDR3 region has the DNA TGTGCCAGCAGTTTATTGGGCCCAGGGAACTATGGCTACACCTTC.

As for this clone: The junction and the germline gene differ at one end; a read error may be behind it. The chain has TRBV7-9 and TRBJ2-5; 7 nucleotides agree with TRBD1. Germline V CDR1 and CDR2: SEHNR, FQNEAQ (reference sequence). This CDR3 is built from 16 residues. The CDR3, as DNA: TGTTCCAGCAGTACAGCCGGGACAGCCGCCGCGGAGACCCAGTACTTC. Its translation is CSSSTAGTAAAETQYF.

Note on this clone: At one boundary the junction diverges from the germline segment, which might be a read error. The chain carries TRBV7-9 and TRBJ1-2; D unclear. Germline CDR1 and CDR2: SEHNR and FQNEAQ (reference sequence). The CDR3 has 15 amino acids. The chain's CDR3 is CSSSLDGAGNYGYTF. CDR3 bases: TGTTCCAGCAGCTTAGACGGTGCGGGTAACTATGGCTACACCTTC.

The rearrangement joins TRBV6-1 to TRBJ2-6; TRBD2 matches at 7 bases. The CDR3 extends over 16 amino acids. The V and J ends lost 4 bases and 4 bases, in that order; junction bases with no gene match: 7. The germline CDR1 and CDR2 sequences are MNHNS and SASEGT. Here the CDR3 reads CASSGGGQLGANVLTF. CDR3 bases: TGTGCCAGCAGTGGGGGAGGGCAGCTGGGGGCCAACGTCCTGACTTTC.

The CDR3 is CASILNRDSSTDTQYF. CDR3 DNA: TGTGCCAGCATCCTTAACCGGGACAGTAGCACAGATACGCAGTATTTT. The V call is TRBV7-9, the J call TRBJ2-3, with 7 bases identical to TRBD1. This CDR3 is 16 amino acids long. V was pared by 7 bases and J by 0 bases, with 10 bases of the junction left unmatched. Germline assignment: CDR1 SEHNR and CDR2 FQNEAQ (reference sequence).

In this sample, this clone turned up a few times. The CDR3 DNA is TGTGCCAGCAGCCCCCGGACAGGGGGAATTGAGACCCAGTACTTC. Protein: CASSPRTGGIETQYF. This sequence joins TRBV4-2 and TRBJ2-5; 10 nucleotides align to TRBD1. The CDR3 loop spans 15 amino acids. V was clipped by 4 bases and J by 5 bases; unmatched bases: 7. Germline V gene lookup returns CDR1 LGHNA and CDR2 YNFKEQ.

The chain has TRBV7-2 and TRBJ1-4, with 7 positions matching TRBD1. J gave up 0 bases and V 5 bases, and 12 bases lay outside the gene matches. The CDR3 extends over 18 amino acids. Germline CDR1 is SGHTA and CDR2 is FQGNSA. The CDR3 sequence: CASSLIRQGDATNEKLFF. The CDR3 nucleotides are TGTGCCAGCAGCCTCATCCGACAGGGCGATGCAACTAATGAAAAACTGTTTTTT.

The chain links TRBV5-1 to TRBJ1-3; no clear D gene. Germline CDR1 reads SGHRS; CDR2 reads YFSETQ. There are 13 residues in the CDR3. Trimming removed 2 bases at V and 6 bases at J, with 9 bases between. CDR3: CASSFEGENTIYF. CDR3 DNA sequence: TGCGCCAGCAGCTTCGAGGGAGAAAACACCATATATTTT.

This clone was counted once. The CDR3 is CASSSGLFNEQFF. In DNA, the CDR3 is TGTGCCAGCAGCTCGGGACTTTTCAATGAGCAGTTCTTC. The rearrangement uses TRBV5-4 and TRBJ2-1, with a weak D call TRBD2 (6 bases). The germline CDR1 and CDR2 sequences are SGHNT and YYREEE (reference sequence). The V gene lost 3 bases and the J gene lost 6 bases, with 10 bases spanning the gap. The CDR3 runs to 13 residues.

J is TRBJ2-1 and V is TRBV5-5, with 10 nucleotides matching TRBD2. Germline CDR1 reads SGHKS; CDR2 reads YYEKEE (reference sequence). The junction had 3 bases not matched to a gene; V was cut back by 3 bases and J by 0 bases. The CDR3 spans 16 residues. CDR3 residues: CASSSLAGVSYNEQFF. The CDR3 DNA reads as TGTGCCAGCAGCTCCCTAGCGGGGGTCTCCTACAATGAGCAGTTCTTC.

The rearrangement uses TRBV13 and TRBJ1-5; D gene ambiguous. Trimming shortened V by 5 bases and J by 4 bases, and 6 bases separated the two germline ends. This CDR3 is built from 12 residues. Germline loops: CDR1 PRHDT, CDR2 FYEKMQ (reference sequence). CDR3 sequence reads: CASSLQNQPQHF. The CDR3 DNA sequence: TGTGCCAGCAGCCTCCAGAATCAGCCCCAGCATTTT.

This sequence joins TRBV10-1 and TRBJ2-5; 8 nucleotides match TRBD2. The length of the CDR3 is 17 residues. Germline values: CDR1 WNHNN, CDR2 SYGVQD (reference sequence). V shed 3 bases, J shed 3 bases, and the junction held 12 bases outside the gene matches. The CDR3 protein is CASSEGGRGANKETQYF. CDR3 sequence (DNA): TGCGCCAGCAGTGAAGGGGGGCGGGGGGCCAACAAAGAGACCCAGTACTTC.

This sequence joins TRBV5-5 and TRBJ2-2; TRBD2 might be the D (5 bases). CDR3 length: 14 residues. V gave up 10 bases and J gave up 3 bases, with 16 bases separating them. The germline gives CDR1 SGHKS, CDR2 YYEKEE (reference sequence). The CDR3, as DNA: TGTGCCTCAACTAGTGAATCGGACACCGGGGAGCTGTTTTTT. It translates to CASTSESDTGELFF.

This sequence joins TRBV11-2 and TRBJ2-7; 8 bases map to TRBD2. Losses at the gene ends were 1 base for V and 2 bases for J; bases not matched to a gene: 4. Germline V gene lookup returns CDR1 SGHAT and CDR2 FQNNGV. The CDR3 spans 15 residues. The CDR3 DNA reads as TGTGCCAGCAGCTTAGTAGCGGGAATTACCTACGAGCAGTACTTC. Translating it yields CASSLVAGITYEQYF.

Remarks on this clone: Germline is not matched at one junction end, which may reflect a read error. V usage is TRBV2 and J usage is TRBJ2-3; D is possibly TRBD1 (6 bases). The CDR3 is 13 residues long. CDR1 SNHLY and CDR2 FYNNEI come from the germline V gene. The CDR3 DNA is TGTGCCAGCAGTCCGGACAGCATCGATACACAGTATTTT. Translating gives CASSPDSIDTQYF.

A word on this clone: A junction boundary mismatches the germline segment, possibly from a read error. This CDR3 is CSSSFLPMNTEAFF. CDR3 nucleotide sequence: TGTTCCAGCAGCTTCCTTCCTATGAACACTGAAGCTTTCTTT. V usage is TRBV7-9 and J usage is TRBJ1-1; D uncertain. The CDR3 covers 14 residues. Per germline, CDR1 SEHNR and CDR2 FQNEAQ (reference sequence).

In this sample, this clone turned up once. This sequence joins TRBV9 and TRBJ2-1; the match to TRBD2 covers 7 bases. With V trimmed by 0 bases and J by 0 bases, 3 bases remained unmatched. Germline V lookup: CDR1 SGDLS, CDR2 YYNGEE. This CDR3 is 16 amino acids long. CDR3 nucleotide sequence: TGTGCCAGCAGCGTAGCCGGGGGGAGCTCCTACAATGAGCAGTTCTTC. Amino acid sequence: CASSVAGGSSYNEQFF.

The chain joins TRBV7-9 to TRBJ1-4, with 11 bases aligning to TRBD1. V trimming: 4 bases; J trimming: 7 bases; junction bases outside the gene matches: 2. The CDR3 extends over 14 amino acids. The germline V gene has CDR1 SEHNR and CDR2 FQNEAQ (reference sequence). The chain's CDR3 is CASSYGQGAEKLFF. The CDR3, as DNA: TGTGCCAGCAGCTACGGACAGGGGGCTGAAAAACTGTTTTTT.